Listed below are T cell receptor beta chains from one sample, sequenced in a study of patients and donors after allogeneic stem cell transplantation. MiXCR was run by TCRdb on the RT-PCR reads, yielding one entry per CDR3 protein. The sample includes about 87,000 distinct CDR3 sequences, about 5% of them seen just once. Input material: blood, either unsorted or a sorted T cell fraction (not recorded which). The origin of the receptors is a human donor who was either an allogeneic HSCT recipient or a stem cell or donor lymphocyte infusion donor (not recorded which). It is not recorded whose cells these are; they may come from a transplant donor. CDR3s leave out the opening cysteine and the closing phenylalanine or tryptophan. Each record gives: J gene, V gene, CDR3 protein.

TRBJ1-2	TRBV5-6	ASSLSTGAVWGYT
TRBJ2-6	TRBV3-1	ASSQGEGYGSGANVLT
TRBJ1-1	TRBV2	ASSPSWIASEAF
TRBJ2-7	TRBV6-1	ASSEDGTYEQY
TRBJ1-3	TRBV20-1	SATPGQFSGNTIY
TRBJ2-4	TRBV5-5	ASSFQAIAKNIQY
TRBJ2-3	TRBV7-9	ASSSGGSKETDTQY
TRBJ2-1	TRBV11-2	ASHLAGSSHEQF
TRBJ2-3	TRBV5-1	ASSLGQGRDTQY
TRBJ2-3	TRBV12-3/TRBV12-4	ASSFSGREDTQY
TRBJ2-5	TRBV5-1	ASRPGGQQETQY
TRBJ2-7	TRBV20-1	SARLAGGNEQY
TRBJ2-3	TRBV9	ASSKPTPDRSVGDTQY
TRBJ2-2	TRBV5-6	ASSLVLNTGELF
TRBJ2-5	TRBV29-1	SVDGHRGTFGTQY
TRBJ1-1	TRBV7-2	ASSLAGRTPEAF